This T cell receptor (beta chain) was obtained from a study of Graves' ophthalmopathy and Graves' hyperthyroidism. Across the study: Before any treatment was given, at initial diagnosis, peripheral blood was collected.

Points on this clonotype: Its antigen is unidentified.

This CDR3 contains 15 residues. Unmatched junction bases numbered 6, after V lost 4 bases and J lost 5 bases. Findings and caveats of the study: Forecasting of ophthalmopathy progression by the model achieved nearly 71% sensitivity and 72% to 75% specificity. The blood repertoire also included most expanded thyroid clonotypes above 0.001 frequency.

PBMCs originated in more than 7.5 ml of fresh peripheral blood. For repertoire sequencing, the TCR beta CDR3 regions were amplified from RNA transcripts. First-round RT-PCR used HTBI primers; second-round multiplex PCR followed. TCRdb reprocessed the multiplex PCR reads via MiXCR and lists one record per CDR3 protein. The sample has more than 550,000 distinct CDR3 sequences; roughly 41% are singletons. The rearrangement uses TRBV12-3 or TRBV12-4 and TRBJ2-5; TRBD1 matches 11 bases. This TCR was sampled from an adult man with Graves' ophthalmopathy. Sequenced sample: peripheral blood. The CDR3 region is CASSSRGTGGETQYF. As DNA, the CDR3 is TGTGCCAGCAGTTCCCGCGGGACAGGGGGTGAGACCCAGTACTTC.